The 23 T cell receptor beta chains listed next were all sequenced from one sample in a study of post-analysis software for immune sequencing data. Study findings and constraints: Roughly 5 TRBV segments, TRBV5-6, TRBV5-1 and TRBV20-1 among them, were found more frequent in patients than controls.

The library was made from cDNA and included unique molecular identifiers. Each CDR3 protein gets one entry after TCRdb re-called the PCR reads with MiXCR. The table has 740,000 or so distinct CDR3 sequences, roughly 50% seen once; the top ten hold 4.6%. Their antigens remain unidentified. Source material: blood. The receptors stem from a girl aged 10-17 years with multiple sclerosis.

This clonotype was counted a few times. The rearrangement joins TRBV7-2 to TRBJ2-5; D could derive from TRBD1 or TRBD2 (6 bases each). Trimming removed 3 bases from V and 1 base from J, with 12 bases in between. Germline-derived CDR1 and CDR2 are SGHTA and FQGNSA. CDR3 length equals 15 residues. The CDR3 here is CASSLVGGVQETQYF. CDR3 nucleotide sequence: TGTGCCAGCAGCTTGGTGGGGGGCGTCCAAGAGACCCAGTACTTC.

V and J are TRBV15 and TRBJ2-3; 9 bases are shared with TRBD2. Germline V lookup: CDR1 LNHNV, CDR2 YYDKDF (reference sequence). V was pared by 0 bases and J by 7 bases, with 11 bases of the junction left unmatched. This CDR3 has 17 amino acids. The CDR3 spells CATSRENLAGIAHTQYF. The DNA for the CDR3 is TGTGCCACCAGCAGAGAGAACCTAGCGGGGATTGCCCATACGCAGTATTTT. Full variable domain (missing parts from reference TRBV15 and TRBJ2-3): DAMVIQNPRYQVTQFGKPVTLSCSQTLNHNVMYWYQQKSSQAPKLLFHYYDKDFNNEADTPDNFQSRRPNTSFCFLDIRSPGLGDTAMYLCATSRENLAGIAHTQYFGPGTRLTVL.

The chain joins TRBV5-1 to TRBJ2-1; D might be TRBD1 (6 bases). The last part of the DNA fits TRBJ2-7 better; the J call may be wrong. Germline V gene sequence: CDR1 SGHRS, CDR2 YFSETQ. This CDR3 has 16 residues. The CDR3 region has the DNA TGCGCCAGCAGCTTGGGGGACACCCTGCGCTCCTACGAGCAGTACTTC. This gives the protein CASSLGDTLRSYEQYF.

There are a few counts of this clonotype. V usage is TRBV5-1 and J usage is TRBJ2-5; D may be TRBD2 (5 bases). Matching the DNA end better, TRBJ2-7 makes the J call doubtful. The CDR3 is 13 amino acids. Germline CDR1 SGHRS, CDR2 YFSETQ. For the CDR3, the DNA is TGCGCCAGCATGAGACGGGGAACCTACGAGCAGTACTTC. Encoded protein: CASMRRGTYEQYF.

The genes are TRBV5-1 and TRBJ2-2; no clear D gene. The CDR3 loop spans 15 amino acids. The germline gives CDR1 SGHRS, CDR2 YFSETQ. V shed 1 base and J shed 0 bases, with 7 bases lying between them. For the CDR3, the DNA is TGCGCCAGCAGCTTGACCCTTCCGAACACCGGGGAGCTGTTTTTT. Its translation: CASSLTLPNTGELFF.

The chain links TRBV28 to TRBJ1-5, with D hard to call. V lost 8 bases and J 4 bases, leaving 9 bases between the germline ends. CDR1 is MDHEN, CDR2 SYDVKM, per germline. This CDR3 has 12 residues. The CDR3 sequence: CASLDPNQPQHF. In DNA form, the CDR3 reads TGTGCCAGCCTGGACCCTAATCAGCCCCAGCATTTT.

The V call is TRBV9, the J call TRBJ2-1; 11 nucleotides line up with TRBD2. The CDR3 is made up of 15 amino acids. V dropped 3 bases and J dropped 10; count of bases not matched to a gene: 9. Germline V lookup: CDR1 SGDLS, CDR2 YYNGEE. The DNA for the CDR3 is TGTGCCAGCAGCGAGGGACTAGCGGCCGCCTCGGAGCAGTTCTTC. Translation: CASSEGLAAASEQFF.

This clonotype was detected only a few times. The CDR3 sequence is CSAMGQGGQETQYF. CDR3 coding DNA: TGCAGCGCCATGGGACAGGGGGGCCAAGAGACCCAGTACTTC. V is TRBV29-1 and J is TRBJ2-5, with 11 bases aligning to TRBD1. The V and J ends lost 7 bases and 1 base, in that order; junction bases with no gene match: 5. In germline, CDR1 is SQVTM, CDR2 ANQGSEA. The CDR3 loop spans 14 amino acids.

V and J are TRBV29-1 and TRBJ2-1, with TRBD2 matching over 12 bases. The CDR3 is made up of 14 amino acids. The J segment lost 8 bases and the V segment lost 3 bases, leaving 5 bases of the junction unmatched. The germline gives CDR1 SQVTM, CDR2 ANQGSEA. CDR3 amino acids: CSVDRLAGEHEQFF. CDR3 DNA sequence: TGCAGCGTTGACCGACTAGCGGGAGAACATGAGCAGTTCTTC.

Turning to this clonotype: A junction end diverges from the germline sequence, so it may reflect a read error. The genes are TRBV5-6 and TRBJ1-5; D is ambiguous. The V gene's germline CDR1 is SGHDT and CDR2 YYEEEE. The CDR3 is 14 residues long. CDR3 sequence: CAGSTGRSNQPQHF. The CDR3 coding sequence is TGTGCCGGCAGCACCGGACGGAGCAATCAGCCCCAGCATTTT.

This clonotype was seen more than once but under ten times. The chain couples TRBV29-1 to TRBJ1-2; no reliable D call. The CDR3 spans 11 residues. CDR1 is SQVTM, CDR2 ANQGSEA, per germline. Trimming took 4 bases from V and 6 from J, leaving 9 bases between them. The CDR3 region is CSVVWRDGYTF. The CDR3 coding sequence is TGCAGCGTTGTGTGGCGGGATGGCTACACCTTC.

This chain joins TRBV4-1 and TRBJ2-1; 11 bases align to TRBD2. Germline CDR1 and CDR2: MGHRA and YSYEKL. V gave up 2 bases and J gave up 8 bases; unmatched junction bases: 14. The CDR3 sequence is 18 residues long. The CDR3 sequence is CASSQSPSSGRALDEQFF. The CDR3 region has the DNA TGCGCCAGCAGCCAATCCCCTAGTAGCGGGAGGGCCTTGGATGAGCAGTTCTTC.

The genes are TRBV20-1 and TRBJ2-5, with 10 positions matching TRBD2. This CDR3 contains 14 residues. V shed 2 bases and J 2 bases; nucleotides not matched to a gene: 2. Germline loops: CDR1 DFQATT, CDR2 SNEGSKA (reference sequence). The chain's CDR3 is CSARTSGVQETQYF. CDR3 bases: TGCAGTGCTAGAACTAGCGGGGTTCAAGAGACCCAGTACTTC.

Of note for this clonotype: Mismatch with germline at one junction end may stem from a read error. The CDR3 sequence is CASSTGLAGKNGQFF. In DNA form, the CDR3 reads TGCGCCAGCAGCACGGGACTAGCGGGAAAAAATGGGCAGTTCTTC. This chain joins TRBV5-1 and TRBJ2-1, with 13 bases that match TRBD2. The CDR3 contains 15 residues. Germline loops: CDR1 SGHRS, CDR2 YFSETQ.

The chain couples TRBV5-1 to TRBJ2-2; D remains unclear. Trimming pared 4 bases from V and 7 bases from J, leaving 8 bases between. CDR1 SGHRS and CDR2 YFSETQ come from the germline V gene. This CDR3 spans 12 amino acids. The CDR3 DNA reads as TGCGCCAGCAGCGTCTTTGGCGGGGAGCTGTTTTTT. It codes for CASSVFGGELFF. Filled out from reference TRBV5-1 and TRBJ2-2, the complete variable domain reads KAGVTQTPRYLIKTRGQQVTLSCSPISGHRSVSWYQQTPGQGLQFLFEYFSETQRNKGNFPGRFSGRQFSNSRSEMNVSTLELGDSALYLCASSVFGGELFFGEGSRLTVL.

The J gene is TRBJ1-2, the V gene TRBV6-6; possible D gene TRBD1, 5 bases. The germline gives CDR1 MNHNY, CDR2 SVGAGI (reference sequence). CDR3 length: 15 amino acids. The ends were cut back, 1 base at V and 4 bases at J, with 13 bases in the middle. DNA for the CDR3: TGTGCCAGCAGTTACTTAGGGGACCCTACCTATGGCTACACCTTC. Encoded protein: CASSYLGDPTYGYTF.

This chain connects TRBV19 to TRBJ1-1; unclear D gene. The CDR3 covers 14 residues. Trimming took off 7 bases at V and 3 bases at J, with 15 bases between the two ends. Germline CDR1 is LNHDA and CDR2 is SQIVND (reference sequence). Written as DNA, the CDR3 is TGTGCCAGTAACCCGTCGGCGGGGTACACTGAAGCTTTCTTT. Its protein is CASNPSAGYTEAFF.

The chain combines TRBV10-3 with TRBJ1-4; D unresolved. The CDR3 has 13 amino acids. Trimming pared 4 bases from V and 5 bases from J, leaving 8 bases between. CDR1 is ENHRY and CDR2 is SYGVKD in the germline V gene. CDR3 DNA sequence: TGTGCCATCAGTGTCAGCGCCAATGAAAAACTGTTTTTT. Protein: CAISVSANEKLFF.

The chain links TRBV2 to TRBJ2-5, with D possibly being TRBD1 or TRBD2 (5 bases each). The end of the DNA is better explained by TRBJ2-7, so the J call may be wrong. The germline V gene has CDR1 SNHLY and CDR2 FYNNEI. CDR3 length: 13 residues. Written as DNA, the CDR3 is TGTGCCAGCACCTTCGGGCAGGGACCCGAGCAGTACTTC. Translation: CASTFGQGPEQYF.

This clonotype was counted a few times. The chain couples TRBV29-1 to TRBJ2-3; no definite D call. The ends were cut back, 4 bases at V and 2 bases at J, with 10 bases in the middle. The CDR3 extends over 13 amino acids. CDR1 is SQVTM, CDR2 ANQGSEA, per germline. This CDR3 is CSVVAAPTDTQYF. The CDR3 DNA is TGCAGCGTTGTGGCAGCACCCACAGATACGCAGTATTTT.

The J gene is TRBJ2-7, the V gene TRBV5-1; 13 nucleotides line up with TRBD2. Germline CDR1 is SGHRS and CDR2 is YFSETQ. J gave up 0 bases and V 3 bases, and 6 bases lay outside the gene matches. The CDR3 covers 17 residues. The CDR3 reads CASSSRTSGGFSYEQYF. CDR3 coding DNA: TGCGCCAGCAGCTCCCGGACTAGCGGGGGATTCTCCTACGAGCAGTACTTC.

This chain links TRBV20-1 with TRBJ2-7; D may match TRBD1 or TRBD2 (5 bases each). The CDR3 covers 15 residues. Looked up from germline, CDR1 is DFQATT and CDR2 is SNEGSKA (reference sequence). The V end was cut by 1 base, the J end by 5 bases, with 18 bases between. This CDR3 is CSARALPGRADEQYF. The CDR3 nucleotides read TGCAGTGCTAGAGCGCTGCCGGGACGGGCGGACGAGCAGTACTTC.

CDR3 bases: TGCAGTGCTGCGGACAGGGGGCGTGGCAATGAGCAGTTCTTC. Encoded protein: CSAADRGRGNEQFF. The chain joins TRBV20-1 to TRBJ2-1, with 11 bases matching TRBD1. V was clipped by 5 bases and J by 6 bases; unmatched bases: 6. The CDR3 runs to 14 residues. Germline-derived CDR1 and CDR2 are DFQATT and SNEGSKA (reference sequence).